This TCR beta chain originates from a study of blood T cells in healthy people across ages. The authors ran a second PCR of about 6 to 11 cycles using a sample-barcoded 5' primer and a J-beta primer mix. TCRdb reanalysed the 5' RACE reads using MiXCR and keeps one entry per CDR3 protein. The sample includes around 1,500,000 distinct CDR3 sequences, roughly 40% seen only once; the top ten take under 8%. The germline gives CDR1 SGHRS, CDR2 YFSETQ. This CDR3 has 16 residues. The V end lost 5 bases, the J end lost 3 bases, and 17 bases lay between the germline ends. Sample: blood. The chain has TRBV5-1 and TRBJ2-2; D is ambiguous. The clonotype originates from a woman aged 18-29 years in good health. The CDR3 DNA follows: TGCGCCAGCAGTCCAGGTGGGCGTTGGGACACCGGGGAGCTGTTTTTT. It encodes CASSPGGRWDTGELFF.